The source of this T cell receptor (beta chain) is a study of T cell responses to AZD1222 COVID-19 vaccine. Looking at the study overall: Second-dose intervals of approximately 4 or approximately 12 weeks were pooled.

TCRdb keeps only in-frame clones here, not all; method: immunoSEQ multiplex PCR. The table records over 75,000 clones, around 87% of them present only once. The CDR3 runs to 12 residues. V was cut by 5 bases and J by 3 bases, with 7 bases left in between. Germline assignment: CDR1 MDHEN and CDR2 SYDVKM. To note about this clone: Its antigen is undetermined.

Findings of the study overall: Donor demographics were predominantly white British with a female majority; clonal diversity may be underestimated. CD4 TCRs associated with vaccination spanned spike, dominating at 160-218 and 743-854.

The sequencing here drew on peripheral blood, taken on day 0 of AZD1222 vaccination. This receptor was identified in an adult in good health. V and J are TRBV28 and TRBJ1-1; D remains unclear. CDR3: CASSQTYTEAFF. The CDR3 DNA is TGTGCCAGCAGTCAGACATACACTGAAGCTTTCTTT.